A single sample gave rise to the 22 T cell receptor beta chains below, sequenced in a study of human CD8 memory T cell subsets. UMI-labeled 5' RACE generated the TCR beta libraries. TCRdb re-called the 5' RACE reads and catalogs CDR3 proteins one per entry, DNA excluded. This sample's table has about 12,000 distinct CDR3 sequences. The sequencing sample was made of CD8+ T cells from PBMCs. These TCRs come from a human donor in good health.

This chain joins TRBV7-9 and TRBJ2-3; TCRdb proposes TRBD1, but this gene call is untestable without DNA. Germline assignment: CDR1 SEHNR and CDR2 FQNEAQ (reference sequence). The CDR3 is 13 residues long. The CDR3 region is CASSPPVRDTQYF.

The CDR3 sequence: CASSTNQNTEAFF. The chain is built from TRBV4-3 and TRBJ1-1. The CDR3 contains 13 residues. The V gene's germline CDR1 is LGHNA and CDR2 YSLEER.

Frequency places this clonotype as medium-sized. This CDR3 is CAISESQGWTEAFF. This chain uses TRBV10-3 with TRBJ1-1; TCRdb's D gene call, TRBD1, goes unchecked for lack of DNA. The CDR3 has 14 residues. Germline CDR1 reads ENHRY; CDR2 reads SYGVKD.

J is TRBJ2-7 and V is TRBV7-6. This CDR3 spans 14 amino acids. CDR1 is SGHVS and CDR2 is FNYEAQ in the germline V gene. The CDR3 spells CASSLDRSSYEQYF.

This chain links TRBV19 with TRBJ1-5. This CDR3 is built from 13 residues. Germline V gives CDR1 LNHDA, CDR2 SQIVND (reference sequence). CDR3 region: CASSMTSNQPQHF.

This chain links TRBV2 with TRBJ1-1. Germline V gene data show CDR1 as SNHLY and CDR2 as FYNNEI. The CDR3 spans 14 residues. The CDR3 region is CASSEIQSWEEAFF.

The chain has TRBV4-1 and TRBJ1-2; TCRdb's D call, TRBD1, is unchecked because there is no DNA. From germline, CDR1 is MGHRA and CDR2 YSYEKL. The CDR3 sequence is 14 residues long. The CDR3 loop reads CASSHVRGIDGYTF.

The gene calls are TRBV29-1 and TRBJ1-6. The germline CDR1 and CDR2 sequences are SQVTM and ANQGSEA. This CDR3 has 13 amino acids. The CDR3 loop reads CSVVGAQGSPLHF.

This chain joins TRBV27 and TRBJ1-2; with no DNA, the TCRdb D assignment of TRBD1 cannot be verified. The CDR3 has 16 residues. Germline CDR1 MNHEY, CDR2 SMNVEV (reference sequence). CDR3 residues: CASSLLGQGTNYGYTF.

This sequence joins TRBV6-6 and TRBJ1-2; TCRdb picks TRBD1, but there is no DNA to check that call. The CDR3 is 15 residues long. Germline V lookup: CDR1 MNHNY, CDR2 SVGAGI (reference sequence). CDR3 sequence reads: CASLDNRVPNYGYTF.

The CDR3 spells CASGLVRDYKGYTF. The V and J genes are TRBV12-5 and TRBJ1-2. CDR3 size: 14 residues. Looked up from germline, CDR1 is LGHNT and CDR2 is FRNRAP.

The rearrangement uses TRBV3-1 and TRBJ2-7; without DNA, the TCRdb call of TRBD1 cannot be checked. The germline V gene has CDR1 LGHDT and CDR2 YNNKEL (reference sequence). The CDR3 consists of 13 residues. The CDR3 loop is CASSIRTDYEQYF.

The CDR3 reads CASSLTTDYEQYF. The chain combines TRBV7-3 with TRBJ2-7. The CDR3 consists of 13 residues. CDR1 is SGHTA and CDR2 is FQGTGA in the germline V gene.

This CDR3 reads CASSLVGGVDEQFF. This sequence joins TRBV28 and TRBJ2-1; without DNA, the TCRdb call of TRBD2 cannot be checked. The CDR3 is 14 amino acids. Germline CDR1 is MDHEN and CDR2 is SYDVKM.

The V call is TRBV13, the J call TRBJ1-6; without DNA, the TCRdb call of TRBD1 cannot be checked. This CDR3 has 15 residues. Per the germline V gene, CDR1 is PRHDT and CDR2 is FYEKMQ (reference sequence). The CDR3 sequence: CASSLAGDYNSPLHF.

The gene calls are TRBV5-1 and TRBJ2-5; TCRdb's D gene call, TRBD1, goes unchecked for lack of DNA. Germline CDR1 is SGHRS and CDR2 is YFSETQ. The length of the CDR3 is 16 residues. The CDR3: CASSSPIRDTQETQYF.

The rearrangement joins TRBV21-1 to TRBJ1-5; lacking DNA, the TRBD1 call made by TCRdb goes unchecked. TRBV21-1 is annotated as a pseudogene. The CDR3 spans 16 residues. Here the CDR3 reads CASSKGGTGVNQPQHF.

V and J are TRBV14 and TRBJ2-7; the D gene TCRdb calls, TRBD2, cannot be checked with no DNA. This CDR3 region has 16 residues. The V gene's germline CDR1 is SGHDN and CDR2 FVKESK. The CDR3 protein is CASSQDYGLAAYEQYF. The full variable domain, completed using reference TRBV14 and TRBJ2-7, is EAGVTQFPSHSVIEKGQTVTLRCDPISGHDNLYWYRRVMGKEIKFLLHFVKESKQDESGMPNNRFLAERTGGTYSTLKVQPAELEDSGVYFCASSQDYGLAAYEQYFGPGTRLTVT.

CDR3: CASSQSGSSYEQYF. The chain joins TRBV4-2 to TRBJ2-7. The germline V gene encodes CDR1 LGHNA and CDR2 YNFKEQ. The CDR3 is 14 amino acids.

The rearrangement uses TRBV29-1 and TRBJ2-3; the TCRdb D gene call, TRBD2, has no DNA to confirm it. The length of the CDR3 is 14 residues. Germline V gives CDR1 SQVTM, CDR2 ANQGSEA. The CDR3 here is CSVEGVGTTDTQYF.

The rearrangement uses TRBV29-1 and TRBJ2-1; the D gene TCRdb calls, TRBD1, cannot be checked with no DNA. The CDR3 loop spans 14 amino acids. CDR1 SQVTM and CDR2 ANQGSEA come from the germline V gene. The CDR3 reads CSVESRDRVYEQFF.

The chain uses TRBV7-9 and TRBJ1-1. CDR1 is SEHNR, CDR2 FQNEAQ, per germline (reference sequence). This CDR3 has 13 residues. CDR3: CASSSIWDTEAFF.